These 31 T cell receptor beta chains originate from one sample sequenced in a study of shared T cell receptors in the human thymus. Method: immunoSEQ multiplex PCR; TCRdb's copy keeps in-frame clones and lacks some. The table includes some 640,000 clones, approximately 87% detected once. In addition, the sample was reused for a study of human thymus T cells.

The sample was thymocytes. The receptors were sampled from a boy younger than two with a congenital heart defect.

The gene calls are TRBV5-1 and TRBJ2-7; no firm D call. Germline V gene lookup returns CDR1 SGHRS and CDR2 YFSETQ. The CDR3 has 12 amino acids. V was clipped by 2 bases and J by 6 bases, with 9 bases between them. Written as DNA, the CDR3 is TGCGCCAGCAGCTTAGACTTGGTCGAGCAGTACTTC. Translation: CASSLDLVEQYF.

The CDR3 DNA follows: TGTGCCAGCAGCTTATTTACCAGGGTGTTCAATCAGCCCCAGCATTTT. Translating it yields CASSLFTRVFNQPQHF. The rearrangement links TRBV7-8 to TRBJ1-5, with D possibly TRBD1 on 5 matching bases. The germline V and J ends were trimmed by 2 bases and 3 bases, with 14 bases remaining between them. CDR1 and CDR2 from the germline V gene are SGHVS and FQNEAQ. The CDR3 is made up of 16 amino acids.

This clone was seen only once. The CDR3 here is CSVEDRDNYEAFF. Written as DNA, the CDR3 is TGCAGCGTTGAAGATAGGGACAATTATGAAGCTTTCTTT. The chain employs TRBV29-1 and TRBJ1-1; weak D call: TRBD1 (6 bases). This CDR3 has 13 amino acids. The V and J ends lost 0 bases and 7 bases respectively, with 12 bases between them. Germline-derived CDR1 and CDR2 are SQVTM and ANQGSEA.

CDR3 in DNA: TGTGCCAGTAGTATCCTCGGGACAGGGGCTTTTCGCAATCAGCCCCAGCATTTT. It specifies CASSILGTGAFRNQPQHF. The chain couples TRBV19 to TRBJ1-5, with TRBD1 identical over 10 bases. The germline CDR1 and CDR2 sequences are LNHDA and SQIVND (reference sequence). The CDR3 spans 18 residues. Losses at the gene ends were 3 bases for V and 2 bases for J; bases not matched to a gene: 10.

The chain is built from TRBV19 and TRBJ2-7, with 9 positions matching TRBD1. Trimming removed 3 bases from V and 3 bases from J; junction bases left unmatched: 9. This CDR3 has 16 amino acids. Per germline, CDR1 LNHDA and CDR2 SQIVND (reference sequence). The CDR3 DNA follows: TGTGCCAGTAGTATTATATCCGGGACAGGGAGCTACGAGCAGTACTTC. It translates to CASSIISGTGSYEQYF. Using reference TRBV19 and TRBJ2-7 for the parts outside the CDR3, the full variable domain is DGGITQSPKYLFRKEGQNVTLSCEQNLNHDAMYWYRQDPGQGLRLIYYSQIVNDFQKGDIAEGYSVSREKKESFPLTVTSAQKNPTAFYLCASSIISGTGSYEQYFGPGTRLTVT.

The chain has TRBV19 and TRBJ2-5, with TRBD2 matching 11 bases. The CDR3 has 16 residues. The V and J ends lost 3 bases and 2 bases, in that order; junction bases with no gene match: 5. Looked up from germline, CDR1 is LNHDA and CDR2 is SQIVND (reference sequence). The CDR3 here is CASSIGLAGGQETQYF. CDR3 nucleotides: TGTGCCAGTAGTATCGGTCTAGCGGGAGGTCAAGAGACCCAGTACTTC.

The chain employs TRBV5-4 and TRBJ2-3, with TRBD1 matching over 8 bases. V lost 0 bases, J lost 6 bases, and 9 bases stayed unmatched. Germline CDR1 is SGHNT and CDR2 is YYREEE (reference sequence). The CDR3 spans 16 residues. The CDR3 nucleotides are TGTGCCAGCAGCTTGGGGGCTCCAGGGGGCTCGGATACGCAGTATTTT. Protein sequence: CASSLGAPGGSDTQYF. The full variable domain, completed using reference TRBV5-4 and TRBJ2-3, is ETGVTQSPTHLIKTRGQQVTLRCSSQSGHNTVSWYQQALGQGPQFIFQYYREEENGRGNFPPRFSGLQFPNYSSELNVNALELDDSALYLCASSLGAPGGSDTQYFGPGTRLTVL.

CDR3 region: CASSLVGTGGRETQYF. CDR3 sequence (DNA): TGTGCCAGCAGCTTAGTCGGGACAGGGGGTCGAGAGACCCAGTACTTC. The rearrangement joins TRBV11-2 to TRBJ2-5; TRBD1 aligns across 11 bases. Germline V gives CDR1 SGHAT, CDR2 FQNNGV. The V and J ends lost 1 base and 4 bases, in that order; junction bases with no gene match: 5. CDR3 length equals 16 residues.

This clone was seen a few times. The chain recombines TRBV18 with TRBJ2-5; D uncertain. CDR1 is KGHSH, CDR2 LQKENI, per germline. The CDR3 totals 11 residues. V shed 3 bases and J shed 3 bases, with 2 bases lying between them. DNA for the CDR3: TGTGCCAGCTCACCTAAAGAGACCCAGTACTTC. This sequence encodes CASSPKETQYF.

V usage is TRBV19 and J usage is TRBJ2-3; possible D gene TRBD1, 7 bases. Germline assignment: CDR1 LNHDA and CDR2 SQIVND (reference sequence). The CDR3 contains 15 residues. Trimming stripped 3 bases from V and 7 bases from J, with 17 bases between. In DNA form, the CDR3 reads TGTGCCAGTAGTATCCAGGGGGGAGTGCAACATACGCAGTATTTT. Its translation: CASSIQGGVQHTQYF.

This chain links TRBV4-3 with TRBJ1-3; D gene ambiguous. CDR1 is LGHNA, CDR2 YSLEER, per germline. The ends were cut back, 0 bases at V and 0 bases at J, with 12 bases in the middle. The CDR3 is 17 residues long. The DNA of the CDR3 is TGCGCCAGCAGCCAAGAGGGCAGTGATTACTCTGGAAACACCATATATTTT. It codes for CASSQEGSDYSGNTIYF.

This sequence joins TRBV7-9 and TRBJ1-5; the D is unclear. Germline lookup yields CDR1 SEHNR and CDR2 FQNEAQ (reference sequence). V was shortened by 1 base and J by 4 bases, with 8 bases between the two germline ends. There are 14 residues in the CDR3. Here the CDR3 reads CASSLDSQNQPQHF. The CDR3 DNA is TGTGCCAGCAGCTTAGACAGTCAAAATCAGCCCCAGCATTTT.

This rearrangement joins TRBV11-1 to TRBJ2-1; D possibly corresponds to TRBD2 (6 bases). From germline, CDR1 is SGHAT and CDR2 FQDESV (reference sequence). This CDR3 has 15 amino acids. The germline V and J ends were trimmed by 5 bases and 6 bases, with 17 bases remaining between them. CDR3 nucleotide sequence: TGTGCCAGCAGCCCCAAGACTAGAGTAGGCAATGAGCAGTTCTTC. Its translation is CASSPKTRVGNEQFF.

The chain joins TRBV4-2 to TRBJ2-7, with 10 bases matching TRBD1. In germline, CDR1 is LGHNA, CDR2 YNFKEQ. This CDR3 is 18 amino acids long. Trimming cost V 1 base and J 0 bases; bases outside gene matches: 9. CDR3 DNA: TGTGCCAGCAGCCAAGTTGTGACAGGGGGCGGAGGCTCCTACGAGCAGTACTTC. Translating it yields CASSQVVTGGGGSYEQYF.

This CDR3 is CASSLSPDRGANEKLFF. CDR3 DNA sequence: TGCGCCAGCAGCCTCTCCCCCGACAGGGGGGCTAATGAAAAACTGTTTTTT. The chain is built from TRBV4-1 and TRBJ1-4; 9 bases fit TRBD1. V lost 4 bases to trimming and J lost 3 bases; unmatched junction nucleotides: 9. CDR3 length: 17 residues. Germline values: CDR1 MGHRA, CDR2 YSYEKL.

Written as DNA, the CDR3 is TGTGCCAGCAGCCGACGACAGGGAGAAGCTTTCTTT. Translated: CASSRRQGEAFF. The chain recombines TRBV5-5 with TRBJ1-1; 7 bases fit TRBD1. CDR1 and CDR2 from the germline V gene are SGHKS and YYEKEE (reference sequence). There are 12 residues in the CDR3. V trimming: 4 bases; J trimming: 8 bases; junction bases outside the gene matches: 5.

This chain connects TRBV7-6 to TRBJ2-1, with D unclear. The CDR3 contains 14 residues. The germline V gene encodes CDR1 SGHVS and CDR2 FNYEAQ. Trimming pared 5 bases from V and 3 bases from J, leaving 11 bases between. CDR3 bases: TGTGCCAGCAGCCTCGCAGCGCACTACAATGAGCAGTTCTTC. Translating gives CASSLAAHYNEQFF.

The chain's CDR3 is CASSLTQATGELFF. The CDR3 DNA reads as TGCGCCAGCAGCTTGACCCAGGCCACCGGGGAGCTGTTTTTT. The rearrangement uses TRBV5-1 and TRBJ2-2; D unresolved. The CDR3 runs 14 residues. From germline, CDR1 is SGHRS and CDR2 YFSETQ. The V end was cut by 1 base, the J end by 4 bases, with 8 bases between.

The chain joins TRBV27 to TRBJ2-7; unclear D gene. Germline V CDR1 and CDR2: MNHEY, SMNVEV (reference sequence). Trimming removed 0 bases at V and 1 base at J, with 7 bases between. The CDR3 consists of 14 residues. CDR3 bases: TGTGCCAGCAGTTTATCGGGCTTTTCCTACGAGCAGTACTTC. Translated: CASSLSGFSYEQYF.

In its sample, this clone was seen once. The V gene is TRBV28, the J gene TRBJ2-7, with 12 positions matching TRBD2. The CDR3 is 19 amino acids. V lost 2 bases and J lost 5; bases outside the gene matches: 16. Germline CDR1 MDHEN, CDR2 SYDVKM. In DNA form, the CDR3 reads TGTGCCAGCAGTTTAGGGAACCTAGCGGGAGGGCCGGCGACCCACGAGCAGTACTTC. As protein: CASSLGNLAGGPATHEQYF.

The rearrangement uses TRBV6-5 and TRBJ2-7, with 8 bases that match TRBD2. CDR1 is MNHEY and CDR2 is SVGAGI in the germline V gene. The CDR3 covers 15 residues. The junction had 14 bases not matched to a gene; V was cut back by 7 bases and J by 6 bases. The CDR3 sequence is CASTRWGAGVGEQYF. CDR3 sequence (DNA): TGTGCCAGCACCCGATGGGGAGCGGGAGTGGGCGAGCAGTACTTC.

This clone is a singleton in its sample. The rearrangement links TRBV5-6 to TRBJ2-7; unclear D gene. Germline V lookup: CDR1 SGHDT, CDR2 YYEEEE. This CDR3 comprises 12 residues. V was shortened by 1 base and J by 2 bases, with 4 bases between the two germline ends. CDR3 nucleotides: TGTGCCAGCAGCTTGACAACCTACGAGCAGTACTTC. Protein product: CASSLTTYEQYF.

V usage is TRBV2 and J usage is TRBJ1-1; D is perhaps TRBD1 (5 bases). This CDR3 is built from 15 residues. Trimming took 3 bases from V and 1 from J, leaving 12 bases between them. From germline, CDR1 is SNHLY and CDR2 FYNNEI. CDR3 protein: CASSDGAPTNTEAFF. CDR3 in DNA: TGTGCCAGCAGTGATGGGGCCCCAACGAACACTGAAGCTTTCTTT.

The V call is TRBV7-2, the J call TRBJ2-3; D perhaps matches TRBD1 (6 bases). Trimming stripped 1 base from V and 1 base from J, with 9 bases between. The CDR3 totals 15 residues. Germline CDR1 is SGHTA and CDR2 is FQGNSA. The CDR3 bases are TGTGCCAGCAGCTTAGATGGGGGCCGCACAGATACGCAGTATTTT. It yields the protein CASSLDGGRTDTQYF.

The rearrangement joins TRBV7-9 to TRBJ2-1; 12 bases are shared with TRBD2. The CDR3 contains 17 residues. J gave up 7 bases and V 4 bases, and 11 bases lay outside the gene matches. Germline values: CDR1 SEHNR, CDR2 FQNEAQ (reference sequence). CDR3 nucleotides: TGTGCCAGCAGCTGGCCTAGCGGGAGGGCGTCGGAGAATGAGCAGTTCTTC. It encodes CASSWPSGRASENEQFF.

The chain links TRBV23-1 to TRBJ1-5, with D possibly matching TRBD1 (5 bases). TRBV23-1 is recorded as an ORF, its role being uncertain. Trimming pared 0 bases from V and 3 bases from J, leaving 9 bases between. The length of the CDR3 is 15 residues. The CDR3 sequence: CASSQSLTDNQPQHF. The CDR3 DNA is TGCGCCAGCAGTCAATCGTTGACAGACAATCAGCCCCAGCATTTT.

The chain combines TRBV7-2 with TRBJ1-4; 10 bases map to TRBD1. The ends lost 6 bases at V and 14 bases at J; junction bases unmatched: 3. Germline loops: CDR1 SGHTA, CDR2 FQGNSA. The CDR3 is 11 amino acids. The CDR3 is CASSGTGDLFF. DNA of the CDR3: TGTGCCAGCAGTGGGACAGGGGATCTGTTTTTT.

V usage is TRBV5-8 and J usage is TRBJ2-3; 11 positions agree with TRBD2. The CDR3 extends over 20 amino acids. J was trimmed by 2 bases and V by 4 bases; bases with no gene match: 18. CDR1 is SGHTS, CDR2 YDEGEE, per germline. The CDR3: CASSTPGLAVWTPFTDTQYF. The CDR3 bases are TGTGCCAGCAGCACTCCGGGACTAGCGGTCTGGACGCCTTTCACAGATACGCAGTATTTT. Filled out from reference TRBV5-8 and TRBJ2-3, the complete variable domain reads EAGVTQSPTHLIKTRGQQATLRCSPISGHTSVYWYQQALGLGLQFLLWYDEGEERNRGNFPPRFSGRQFPNYSSELNVNALELEDSALYLCASSTPGLAVWTPFTDTQYFGPGTRLTVL.

The chain joins TRBV28 to TRBJ1-5; TRBD1 matches at 9 bases. The V and J ends lost 2 bases and 3 bases, in that order; junction bases with no gene match: 11. Germline V gives CDR1 MDHEN, CDR2 SYDVKM. This CDR3 has 18 amino acids. DNA for the CDR3: TGTGCCAGCAGTTTACCTACTACAGGGGGCGCAATCAATCAGCCCCAGCATTTT. Its protein is CASSLPTTGGAINQPQHF.

The chain combines TRBV27 with TRBJ1-5; the D gene is possibly TRBD1 (5 bases). The CDR3 length is 15 residues. The V and J ends lost 6 bases and 0 bases respectively, with 12 bases between them. Germline values: CDR1 MNHEY, CDR2 SMNVEV (reference sequence). The CDR3 spells CASSPDTRSNQPQHF. As DNA, the CDR3 is TGTGCCAGCAGCCCGGACACCCGTAGCAATCAGCCCCAGCATTTT.

The chain carries TRBV4-3 and TRBJ1-2; 7 positions agree with TRBD1. Germline V gene data show CDR1 as LGHNA and CDR2 as YSLEER. V was pared by 0 bases and J by 1 base, with 5 bases of the junction left unmatched. The CDR3 extends over 16 amino acids. CDR3 protein: CASSQDRDRINYGYTF. CDR3 nucleotides: TGCGCCAGCAGCCAAGATCGGGACAGAATTAACTATGGCTACACCTTC.